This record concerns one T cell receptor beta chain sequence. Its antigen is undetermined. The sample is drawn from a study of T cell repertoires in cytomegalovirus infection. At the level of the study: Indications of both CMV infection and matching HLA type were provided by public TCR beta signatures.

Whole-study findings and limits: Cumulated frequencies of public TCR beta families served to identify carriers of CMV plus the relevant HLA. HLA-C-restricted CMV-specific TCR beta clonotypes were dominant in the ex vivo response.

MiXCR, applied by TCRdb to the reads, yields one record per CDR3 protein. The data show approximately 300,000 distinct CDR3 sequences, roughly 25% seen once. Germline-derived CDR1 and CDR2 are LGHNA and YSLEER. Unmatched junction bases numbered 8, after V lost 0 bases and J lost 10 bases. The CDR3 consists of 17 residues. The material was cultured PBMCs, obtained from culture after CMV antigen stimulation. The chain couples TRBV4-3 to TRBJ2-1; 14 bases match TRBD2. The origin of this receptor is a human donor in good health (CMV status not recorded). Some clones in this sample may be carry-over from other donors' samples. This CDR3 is CASSQDPGLAGVREQFF. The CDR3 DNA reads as TGCGCCAGCAGCCAAGATCCGGGACTAGCGGGAGTAAGGGAGCAGTTCTTC.